The next 2 T cell receptor beta chains were all read from a single sample in a study of blood T cell repertoires in COVID-19. The table came from immunoSEQ multiplex PCR; TCRdb's copy has only in-frame clones and leaves some out. The table includes 110,000 to 150,000 clones, around 81% detected once. Sequencing was done on a sample of peripheral blood. The receptors originated from a human donor in a cohort sampled during active COVID-19.

V gene TRBV7-2 combines with J gene TRBJ2-5, with 8 bases aligning to TRBD1. This CDR3 is built from 15 residues. Germline CDR1 reads SGHTA; CDR2 reads FQGNSA. V was clipped by 5 bases and J by 2 bases; unmatched bases: 7. The CDR3 coding sequence is TGTGCCAGCAGCAGACAGGGGTACAAGCAAGAGACCCAGTACTTC. Its translation is CASSRQGYKQETQYF.

The V and J genes are TRBV4-3 and TRBJ2-7; 7 bases fit TRBD2. In germline, CDR1 is LGHNA, CDR2 YSLEER. The ends lost 1 base at V and 1 base at J; junction bases unmatched: 4. The CDR3 length is 15 residues. CDR3 region: CASSQGGSRSYEQYF. In DNA form, the CDR3 reads TGCGCCAGCAGCCAAGGCGGGAGTCGTTCCTACGAGCAGTACTTC.